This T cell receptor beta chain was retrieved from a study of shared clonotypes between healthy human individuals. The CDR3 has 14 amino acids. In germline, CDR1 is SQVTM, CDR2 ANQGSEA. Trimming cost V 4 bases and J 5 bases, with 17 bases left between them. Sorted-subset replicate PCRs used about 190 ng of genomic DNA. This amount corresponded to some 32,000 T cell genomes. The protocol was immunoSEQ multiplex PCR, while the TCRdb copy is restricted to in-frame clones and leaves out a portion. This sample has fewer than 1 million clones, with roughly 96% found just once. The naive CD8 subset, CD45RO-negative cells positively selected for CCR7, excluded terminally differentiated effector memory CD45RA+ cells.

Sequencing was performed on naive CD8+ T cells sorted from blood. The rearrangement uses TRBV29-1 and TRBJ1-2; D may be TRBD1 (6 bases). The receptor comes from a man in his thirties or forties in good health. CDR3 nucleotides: TGCAGCGTTGTAACGGGGGCGGATCAATATGGCTACACCTTC. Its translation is CSVVTGADQYGYTF.